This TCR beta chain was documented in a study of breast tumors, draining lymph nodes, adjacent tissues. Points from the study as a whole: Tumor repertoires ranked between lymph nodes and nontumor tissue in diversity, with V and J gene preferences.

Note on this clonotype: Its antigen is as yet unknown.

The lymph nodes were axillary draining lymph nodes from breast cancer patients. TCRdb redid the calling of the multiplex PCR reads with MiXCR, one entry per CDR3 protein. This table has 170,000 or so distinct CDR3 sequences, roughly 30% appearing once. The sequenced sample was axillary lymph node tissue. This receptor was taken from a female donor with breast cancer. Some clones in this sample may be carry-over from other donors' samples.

In nucleotides, the CDR3 is TGTGCCAGCAGCTATCGGGACTCACGGGGGAATGAGCAGTTCTTC. Translating it yields CASSYRDSRGNEQFF. The chain combines TRBV5-4 with TRBJ2-1, with D perhaps matching TRBD2 (6 bases). The V end was cut by 3 bases, the J end by 7 bases, with 17 bases between. From germline, CDR1 is SGHNT and CDR2 YYREEE (reference sequence). The CDR3 covers 15 residues.